This entry describes one T cell receptor (beta chain). What it recognizes is unknown. The record originates from a study of beta chain features in type 1 diabetes. Study-level background: Sorted cells numbering some 110 million were examined across all samples. The study's findings and limits: People with Type 1 diabetes carried modestly yet significantly shorter TCRB CDR3s in all four CD4+ subsets. Fewer junction insertions and more nucleotide deletions appeared in type 1 diabetes patients.

V lost 3 bases to trimming and J lost 1 base, with 9 bases between them. This CDR3 is 13 amino acids long. Germline-derived CDR1 and CDR2 are SQVTM and ANQGSEA. Stem cell-like memory, regulatory, central memory and naive CD4+ cells were sorted via CD45RO/CCR7/CD25/CD127/CD95/CD27. All of the isolated RNA was reverse transcribed, so expressed TCRB transcripts were sequenced. The table came from immunoSEQ multiplex PCR; TCRdb's copy has only in-frame clones and leaves some out. The sample has around 200,000 clones; about 12% are singletons. The sequence was collected from a young woman in good health. The chain couples TRBV29-1 to TRBJ1-1; possibly TRBD1 for D (6 bases). What was sequenced was central memory CD4+ T cells from blood. CDR3 sequence reads: CSVDQGGNTEAFF. The CDR3 coding sequence is TGCAGCGTTGATCAAGGGGGGAACACTGAAGCTTTCTTT.